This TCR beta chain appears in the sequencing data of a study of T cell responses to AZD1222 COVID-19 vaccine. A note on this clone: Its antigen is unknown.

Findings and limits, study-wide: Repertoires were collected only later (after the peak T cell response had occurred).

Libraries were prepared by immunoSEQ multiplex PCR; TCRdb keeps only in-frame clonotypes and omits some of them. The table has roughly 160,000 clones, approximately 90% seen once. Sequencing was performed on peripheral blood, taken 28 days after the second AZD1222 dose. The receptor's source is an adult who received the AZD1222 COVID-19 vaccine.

The CDR3 protein is CASRGSYEQYF. The CDR3 nucleotides are TGTGCCAGTCGGGGTTCCTACGAGCAGTACTTC. The chain uses TRBV7-9 and TRBJ2-7; possible D gene TRBD2, 5 bases. The CDR3 spans 11 residues. Germline V CDR1 and CDR2: SEHNR, FQNEAQ (reference sequence). Trimming removed 9 bases at V and 1 base at J, with 7 bases between.